The rows below give T cell receptor beta chains drawn from one sample of a study of human T cells and chemical hapten exposure. TCRdb itself ran the RACE reads through MiXCR, one entry per CDR3 protein. The repertoire includes roughly 13,000 distinct CDR3 sequences, about 16% of them detected once, and about 7.2% sits in the top ten. Specimen: whole blood, collected in connection with sensitization to the hapten diphenylcyclopropenone (DPC). The receptors come from a young woman with alopecia areata. Some clones in this sample may be carry-over from other donors' samples. Each CDR3 is given with its conserved first and last residue.

len	v_gene	j_gene	CDR3aa
14	TRBV14	TRBJ2-6	CASSKGSGANVLTF
17	TRBV5-1	TRBJ2-1	CASSLGSNSNSYNEQFF
16	TRBV9	TRBJ2-2	CASSVDPGRATGELFF
13	TRBV28	TRBJ1-2	CATNGIWIYGYTF
13	TRBV6-6	TRBJ2-3	CAGKSSATDTQYF
13	TRBV3-1	TRBJ2-1	CASSHRTYNEQFF
14	TRBV5-1	TRBJ2-3	CASSLAGGTDTQYF
17	TRBV20-1	TRBJ2-5	CSASASGGSLSLETQYF
14	TRBV29-1	TRBJ2-3	CSVDGTSGVWAQYF
14	TRBV20-1	TRBJ2-1	CSAREDLAGFMGFF
13	TRBV27	TRBJ2-5	CASSFTGVETQYF
13	TRBV3-1	TRBJ2-1	CASSQDPAGEQFF
15	TRBV4-2	TRBJ2-4	CASSQADLAKNIQYF
15	TRBV5-5	TRBJ1-5	CASSPGTGQSGPQHF
15	TRBV6-1	TRBJ1-5	CASRHGQRQVGPQHF
14	TRBV7-6	TRBJ1-1	CASSLINVNTEAFF
14	TRBV6-5	TRBJ2-1	CASSTRDSNNEQFF
15	TRBV6-5	TRBJ2-7	CASSDTSGLTYEQYF
14	TRBV6-2/TRBV6-3	TRBJ2-4	CATIRDRGKNIQYF
15	TRBV6-6	TRBJ2-7	CASSYSRGSGYEQYF
17	TRBV7-6	TRBJ2-5	CASSPPYRAPRQETQYF
16	TRBV12-3/TRBV12-4	TRBJ1-3	CASSQNRLSSGNTIYF
16	TRBV19	TRBJ2-3	CASSIATGGRTDTQYF
17	TRBV19	TRBJ2-3	CASRNPGLAGVANTQYF
15	TRBV7-6	TRBJ1-1	CASSPSGRANTEAFF
15	TRBV6-5	TRBJ1-4	CASSRITGKVEKLFF
12	TRBV29-1	TRBJ1-3	CSARVSGNTIYF
13	TRBV7-2	TRBJ1-1	CASSLGRNTEAFF
13	TRBV30	TRBJ1-6	CAWTGTLDSPLHF
12	TRBV28	TRBJ1-2	CASSQWTGGYTF
21	TRBV20-1	TRBJ2-5	CSARAATTTSGGLGPQETQYF
15	TRBV6-6	TRBJ2-1	CASSYSGGVNGEQFF
15	TRBV7-6	TRBJ1-2	CASSKTGMDNYGYTF
14	TRBV11-2	TRBJ1-2	CASSSRGAYYGYTF
12	TRBV6-1	TRBJ1-2	CASTRDGQLYTF
12	TRBV27	TRBJ1-5	CASSSLGQPQHF
18	TRBV7-9	TRBJ1-6	CASSFIDLASSYNSPLHF